These 27 T cell receptor beta chains were sequenced from one sample in a study of blood T cell repertoires in COVID-19. Clones were sequenced by immunoSEQ multiplex PCR, and TCRdb holds only the in-frame ones, with some missing. This sample carries under 500,000 clones, approximately 90% of them seen once, and the ten largest clones take roughly 4%. Input material: peripheral blood. The receptors originated from a woman aged 30 to 39 with acute or convalescent COVID-19.

The chain is built from TRBV3-1 (or the pseudogene TRBV3-2) and TRBJ2-7; 7 positions agree with TRBD1. Trimming at V came to 2 bases and at J to 0 bases, leaving 13 bases not matched to a gene. This CDR3 is built from 18 residues. Germline values: CDR1 LGHDT, CDR2 YNNKEL (reference sequence). The CDR3 DNA sequence: TGTGCCAGCAGCCAACGAACAGGGGCCGACATTAACTCCTACGAGCAGTACTTC. This gives the protein CASSQRTGADINSYEQYF.

The chain uses TRBV5-4 and TRBJ1-4; TRBD1 agrees at 7 bases. CDR1 and CDR2 from the germline V gene are SGHNT and YYREEE (reference sequence). The CDR3 is made up of 16 amino acids. The trim removed 3 bases at V and 3 bases at J, leaving 8 bases unmatched. This chain's CDR3 is CASSSRAGTANEKLFF. As DNA, the CDR3 is TGTGCCAGCAGCTCCCGAGCCGGGACAGCTAATGAAAAACTGTTTTTT.

The chain has TRBV19 and TRBJ2-3, with D possibly TRBD1 on 7 matching bases. The CDR3 loop spans 15 amino acids. V was cut by 9 bases and J by 0 bases, with 16 bases left in between. Germline V gene sequence: CDR1 LNHDA, CDR2 SQIVND (reference sequence). In nucleotides, the CDR3 is TGTGCCAGCGAGATGACAGGGACTAGCACAGATACGCAGTATTTT. Translating it yields CASEMTGTSTDTQYF.

This chain links TRBV18 with TRBJ1-2; TRBD1 is a possible D gene (5 bases). The CDR3 loop spans 17 amino acids. Germline V lookup: CDR1 KGHSH, CDR2 LQKENI. Deletions cut 0 bases from V and 4 bases from J, with 18 bases between. CDR3 in DNA: TGTGCCAGCTCACCACCTGGAACAGGTTCTCTTGCCTATGGCTACACCTTC. Amino acid sequence: CASSPPGTGSLAYGYTF.

This chain connects TRBV5-4 to TRBJ2-2; D is perhaps TRBD2 (5 bases). Germline CDR1 SGHNT, CDR2 YYREEE (reference sequence). Trimming took off 2 bases at V and 8 bases at J, with 10 bases between the two ends. This CDR3 contains 13 residues. CDR3 sequence: CASSFYRGGELFF. Here the CDR3 DNA reads TGTGCCAGCAGCTTTTATCGGGGAGGGGAGCTGTTTTTT.

J is TRBJ2-5 and V is TRBV11-2; D is uncertain. Germline CDR1 reads SGHAT; CDR2 reads FQNNGV. The V end lost 6 bases, the J end lost 5 bases, and 16 bases lay between the germline ends. The CDR3 has 14 amino acids. The CDR3 is CASRPYERKETQYF. For the CDR3, the DNA is TGTGCCAGCAGACCCTACGAACGAAAGGAGACCCAGTACTTC.

V and J are TRBV19 and TRBJ1-2; TRBD1 might be the D (6 bases). The V end lost 6 bases, the J end lost 8 bases, and 16 bases lay between the germline ends. The CDR3 spans 13 residues. CDR1 LNHDA and CDR2 SQIVND come from the germline V gene (reference sequence). CDR3: CASRDDGGLGYTF. Written as DNA, the CDR3 is TGTGCCAGTAGAGATGACGGGGGGCTAGGCTACACCTTC.

This rearrangement joins TRBV6-5 to TRBJ2-7, with TRBD2 as a possible D gene (6 bases). Trimming took 5 bases from V and 2 from J, leaving 13 bases between them. In germline, CDR1 is MNHEY, CDR2 SVGAGI. This CDR3 spans 14 amino acids. The DNA of the CDR3 is TGTGCCAGCAGTCTGCGGGACGGAGCCTACGAGCAGTACTTC. Protein sequence: CASSLRDGAYEQYF.

The J gene is TRBJ2-3, the V gene TRBV12-3 or TRBV12-4, with 7 positions matching TRBD2. This CDR3 has 13 amino acids. V lost 7 bases to trimming and J lost 6 bases; unmatched junction nucleotides: 7. DNA for the CDR3: TGTGCCAGCATACGAGGGAGGGGCGATACGCAGTATTTT. Amino acid sequence: CASIRGRGDTQYF.

The chain couples TRBV19 to TRBJ1-5; perhaps TRBD1 as D (5 bases). The CDR3 extends over 15 amino acids. V was shortened by 5 bases and J by 7 bases, with 18 bases between the two germline ends. Germline V CDR1 and CDR2: LNHDA, SQIVND (reference sequence). In DNA form, the CDR3 reads TGTGCCAGTAGTGTAATCGCTGCCGGGGGGCAGCCCCAGCATTTT. Protein: CASSVIAAGGQPQHF.

The chain joins TRBV6-1 to TRBJ2-2, with D possibly TRBD1 on 7 matching bases. Germline V gene data show CDR1 as MNHNS and CDR2 as SASEGT. This CDR3 spans 16 amino acids. V lost 4 bases, J lost 0 bases, and 12 bases lay in between. Here the CDR3 reads CASSGGDSPNTGELFF. The DNA for the CDR3 is TGTGCCAGCAGTGGGGGGGACAGCCCGAACACCGGGGAGCTGTTTTTT.

The J gene is TRBJ1-4, the V gene TRBV28, with 7 bases matching TRBD1. The CDR3 sequence is 16 residues long. CDR1 and CDR2 from the germline V gene are MDHEN and SYDVKM. The V gene end was trimmed by 6 bases and the J gene end by 3 bases; junction bases not matched to a gene: 10. This CDR3 reads CASRRPTQGANEKLFF. CDR3 DNA sequence: TGTGCCAGCAGACGTCCAACCCAGGGGGCTAATGAAAAACTGTTTTTT.

The chain combines TRBV15 with TRBJ2-2; D is unresolved. With 2 bases removed from V and 3 bases from J, the gap between germline ends came to 10 bases. This CDR3 has 15 amino acids. The germline CDR1 and CDR2 sequences are LNHNV and YYDKDF (reference sequence). Written as DNA, the CDR3 is TGTGCCACCAGCAGACCTCCTACAGACACCGGGGAGCTGTTTTTT. Translating gives CATSRPPTDTGELFF.

The genes are TRBV2 and TRBJ1-4; D gene unclear. Germline V gene lookup returns CDR1 SNHLY and CDR2 FYNNEI. V was clipped by 1 base and J by 6 bases, with 9 bases between them. The CDR3 contains 14 residues. The CDR3 nucleotides are TGTGCCAGCAGTGAAGGGGCCAGAGATGAAAAACTGTTTTTT. This codes for CASSEGARDEKLFF.

This clone appeared a single time. The chain is built from TRBV7-8 and TRBJ1-1, with D perhaps TRBD1 (5 bases). The CDR3 is 15 amino acids. With 2 bases removed from V and 4 bases from J, the gap between germline ends came to 14 bases. Germline V gene sequence: CDR1 SGHVS, CDR2 FQNEAQ. CDR3 nucleotides: TGTGCCAGCAGCTTACTTGGCATGGGGGGCACTGAAGCTTTCTTT. Encoded protein: CASSLLGMGGTEAFF.

This chain uses TRBV6-5 with TRBJ1-5, with D possibly matching TRBD1 (5 bases). The germline gives CDR1 MNHEY, CDR2 SVGAGI. CDR3 length: 15 residues. Between the trimmed V and J ends, which lost 0 bases and 5 bases, there was a span of 11 bases. Here the CDR3 reads CASSYSLGGDQPQHF. The CDR3 region has the DNA TGTGCCAGCAGTTACTCCCTCGGGGGGGATCAGCCCCAGCATTTT.

J is TRBJ2-1 and V is TRBV6-1, with 12 bases aligning to TRBD2. The CDR3 runs to 15 residues. V was clipped by 3 bases and J by 8 bases; unmatched bases: 5. Germline loops: CDR1 MNHNS, CDR2 SASEGT. As DNA, the CDR3 is TGTGCCAGCAGTGACCTAGCGGGGGGGCCAGATGAGCAGTTCTTC. This encodes CASSDLAGGPDEQFF.

J is TRBJ1-6 and V is TRBV14; no clear D. CDR1 is SGHDN and CDR2 is FVKESK in the germline V gene. Between the trimmed V and J ends, which lost 1 base and 15 bases, there was a span of 22 bases. The CDR3 has 16 residues. This CDR3 is CASSQGLAQPLRFLHF. The DNA of the CDR3 is TGTGCCAGCAGCCAAGGTTTGGCACAACCTCTGAGGTTCCTCCACTTT.

The CDR3 coding sequence is TGTGCCAGCAGTTTAGCTTCCCGAGGTGAGCAGTTCTTC. Translating gives CASSLASRGEQFF. The rearrangement links TRBV12-3 or TRBV12-4 to TRBJ2-1; D not certain. The CDR3 is 13 amino acids. V lost 0 bases and J 9 bases, leaving 9 bases between the germline ends.

This clone has just a few counts. The rearrangement links TRBV7-8 to TRBJ1-5, with D possibly TRBD1 on 5 matching bases. Trimming took off 5 bases at V and 7 bases at J, with 12 bases between the two ends. The CDR3 loop spans 13 amino acids. Germline V gene sequence: CDR1 SGHVS, CDR2 FQNEAQ. CDR3 residues: CASSRTIEQPQHF. In DNA, the CDR3 is TGTGCCAGCAGCCGGACAATCGAGCAGCCCCAGCATTTT.

The chain has TRBV11-2 and TRBJ2-7, with a weak D call TRBD2 (6 bases). The CDR3 loop spans 14 amino acids. The germline V gene has CDR1 SGHAT and CDR2 FQNNGV. The V gene lost 1 base and the J gene lost 3 bases, with 10 bases spanning the gap. CDR3 bases: TGTGCCAGCAGCTTAGGGGGGGTTCTCTACGAGCAGTACTTC. Its protein is CASSLGGVLYEQYF.

The rearrangement uses TRBV7-2 and TRBJ1-6; TRBD1 agrees at 7 bases. CDR3 length equals 15 residues. CDR1 is SGHTA and CDR2 is FQGNSA in the germline V gene. Unmatched junction bases numbered 10, after V lost 5 bases and J lost 9 bases. The CDR3 nucleotides read TGTGCCAGCAGCCCTCGACAGGGTTCTGTTTCACCCCTCCACTTT. Translated: CASSPRQGSVSPLHF.

This chain joins TRBV18 and TRBJ2-3; 9 bases align to TRBD1. Germline CDR1 is KGHSH and CDR2 is LQKENI. V lost 6 bases, J lost 4 bases, and 17 bases stayed unmatched. CDR3 length: 18 amino acids. The CDR3 region has the DNA TGTGCCAGCTCTTACCGGATTCCGGGACAGGGAGAGCCAGATACGCAGTATTTT. Protein sequence: CASSYRIPGQGEPDTQYF.

This chain connects TRBV7-6 to TRBJ2-1, with D tentatively TRBD2 (5 bases). V lost 5 bases, J lost 7 bases, and 18 bases lay in between. This CDR3 spans 15 amino acids. Germline CDR1 SGHVS, CDR2 FNYEAQ. CDR3 coding DNA: TGTGCCAGCAGCATTCACCGTCCCGGGGATAATGAGCAGTTCTTC. This translates into CASSIHRPGDNEQFF.

CDR3 loop: CASSRDSSYEQYF. DNA of the CDR3: TGTGCCAGCAGCCGGGACAGCTCCTACGAGCAGTACTTC. V usage is TRBV7-9 and J usage is TRBJ2-7; TRBD1 aligns across 7 bases. V trimming: 5 bases; J trimming: 0 bases; junction bases outside the gene matches: 1. The length of the CDR3 is 13 residues. Germline values: CDR1 SEHNR, CDR2 FQNEAQ (reference sequence).

The V and J genes are TRBV10-1 and TRBJ1-4, with TRBD1 as a possible D gene (6 bases). In germline, CDR1 is WNHNN, CDR2 SYGVQD (reference sequence). This CDR3 has 14 residues. The V and J ends lost 3 bases and 5 bases respectively, with 10 bases between them. The DNA of the CDR3 is TGCGCCAGCAGTGAAGACAGGAGAAATGAAAAACTGTTTTTT. Its protein product is CASSEDRRNEKLFF.

This sequence joins TRBV3-1 (or the pseudogene TRBV3-2) and TRBJ1-2; 8 nucleotides line up with TRBD1. The CDR3 spans 16 residues. Per germline, CDR1 LGHDT and CDR2 YNNKEL (reference sequence). After removal of 0 bases from V and 4 bases from J, the junction contained 7 bases not matched to a gene. The CDR3 DNA follows: TGTGCCAGCAGCCAAGAAAGTGGACAGGGAGGCTATGGCTACACCTTC. This sequence encodes CASSQESGQGGYGYTF.